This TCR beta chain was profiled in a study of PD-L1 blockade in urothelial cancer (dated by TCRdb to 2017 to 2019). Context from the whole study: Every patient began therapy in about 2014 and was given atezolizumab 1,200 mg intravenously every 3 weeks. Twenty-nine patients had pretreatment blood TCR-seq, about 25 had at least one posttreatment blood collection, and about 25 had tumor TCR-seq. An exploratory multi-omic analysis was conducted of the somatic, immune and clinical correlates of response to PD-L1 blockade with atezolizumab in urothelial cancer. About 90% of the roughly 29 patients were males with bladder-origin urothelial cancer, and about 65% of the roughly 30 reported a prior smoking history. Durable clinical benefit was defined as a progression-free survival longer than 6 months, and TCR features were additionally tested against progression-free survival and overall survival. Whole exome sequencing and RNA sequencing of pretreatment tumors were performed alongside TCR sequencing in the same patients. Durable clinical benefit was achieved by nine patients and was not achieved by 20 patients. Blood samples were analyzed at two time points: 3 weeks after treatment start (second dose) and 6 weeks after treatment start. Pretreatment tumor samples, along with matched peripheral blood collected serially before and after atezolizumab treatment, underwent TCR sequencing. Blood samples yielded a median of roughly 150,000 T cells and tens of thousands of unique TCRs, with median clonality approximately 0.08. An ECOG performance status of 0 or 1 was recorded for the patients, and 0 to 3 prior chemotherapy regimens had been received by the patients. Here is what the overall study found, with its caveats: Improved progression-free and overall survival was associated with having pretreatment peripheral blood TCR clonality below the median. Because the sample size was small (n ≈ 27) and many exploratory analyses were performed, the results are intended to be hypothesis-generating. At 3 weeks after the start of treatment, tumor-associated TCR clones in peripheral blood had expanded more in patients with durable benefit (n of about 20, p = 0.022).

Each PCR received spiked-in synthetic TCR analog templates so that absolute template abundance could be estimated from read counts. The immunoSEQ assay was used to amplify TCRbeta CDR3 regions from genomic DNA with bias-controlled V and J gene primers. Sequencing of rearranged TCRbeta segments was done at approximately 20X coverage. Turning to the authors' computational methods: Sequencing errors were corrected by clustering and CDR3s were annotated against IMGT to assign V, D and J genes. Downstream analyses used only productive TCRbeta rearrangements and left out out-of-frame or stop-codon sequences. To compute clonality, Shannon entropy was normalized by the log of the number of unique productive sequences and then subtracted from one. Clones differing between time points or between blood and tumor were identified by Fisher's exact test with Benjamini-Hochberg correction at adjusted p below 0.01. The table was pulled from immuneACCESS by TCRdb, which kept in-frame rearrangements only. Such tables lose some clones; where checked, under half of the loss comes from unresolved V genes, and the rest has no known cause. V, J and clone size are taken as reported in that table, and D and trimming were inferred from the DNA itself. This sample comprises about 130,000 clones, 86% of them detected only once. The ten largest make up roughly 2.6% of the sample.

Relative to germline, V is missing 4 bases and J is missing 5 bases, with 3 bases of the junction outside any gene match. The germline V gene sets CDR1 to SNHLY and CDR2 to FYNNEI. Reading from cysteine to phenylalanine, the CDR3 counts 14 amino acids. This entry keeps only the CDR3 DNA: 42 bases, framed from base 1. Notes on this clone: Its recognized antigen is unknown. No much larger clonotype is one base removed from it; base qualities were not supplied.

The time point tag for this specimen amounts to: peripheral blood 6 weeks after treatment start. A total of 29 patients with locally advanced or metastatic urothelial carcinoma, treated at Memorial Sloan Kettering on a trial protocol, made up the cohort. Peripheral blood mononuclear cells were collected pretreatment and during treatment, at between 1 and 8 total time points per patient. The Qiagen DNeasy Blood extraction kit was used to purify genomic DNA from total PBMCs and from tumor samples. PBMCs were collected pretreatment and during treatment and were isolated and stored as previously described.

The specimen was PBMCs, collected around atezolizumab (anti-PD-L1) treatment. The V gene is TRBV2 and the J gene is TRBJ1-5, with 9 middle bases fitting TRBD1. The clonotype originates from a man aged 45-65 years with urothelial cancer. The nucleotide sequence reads TGTGCCAGCAGTGTACAGGGGGCTTATCAGCCCCAGCATTTT. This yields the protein CASSVQGAYQPQHF.